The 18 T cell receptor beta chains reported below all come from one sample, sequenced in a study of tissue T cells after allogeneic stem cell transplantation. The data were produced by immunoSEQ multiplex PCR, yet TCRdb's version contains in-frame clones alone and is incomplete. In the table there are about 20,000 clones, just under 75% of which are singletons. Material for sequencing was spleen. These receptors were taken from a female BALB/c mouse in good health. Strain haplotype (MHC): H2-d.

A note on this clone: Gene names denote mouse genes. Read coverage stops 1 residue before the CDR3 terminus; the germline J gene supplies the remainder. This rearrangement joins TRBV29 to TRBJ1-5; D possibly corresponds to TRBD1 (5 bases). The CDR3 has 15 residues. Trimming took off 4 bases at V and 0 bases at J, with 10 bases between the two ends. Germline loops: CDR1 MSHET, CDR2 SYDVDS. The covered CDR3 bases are TGTGCTAGCAGTTCCCGGGACTTTAACAACCAGGCTCCGCTT. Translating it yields CASSSRDFNNQAPL. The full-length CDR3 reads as CASSSRDFNNQAPLF.

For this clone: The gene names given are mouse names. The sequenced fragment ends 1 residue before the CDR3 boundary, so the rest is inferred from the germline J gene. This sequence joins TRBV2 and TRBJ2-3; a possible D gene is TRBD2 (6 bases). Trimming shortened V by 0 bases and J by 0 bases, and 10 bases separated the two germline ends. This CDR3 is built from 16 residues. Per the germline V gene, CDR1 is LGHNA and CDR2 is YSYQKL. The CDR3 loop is CASSQDWGSSAETLYF. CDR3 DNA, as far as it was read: TGTGCCAGCAGCCAAGATTGGGGGTCTAGTGCAGAAACGCTGTAT.

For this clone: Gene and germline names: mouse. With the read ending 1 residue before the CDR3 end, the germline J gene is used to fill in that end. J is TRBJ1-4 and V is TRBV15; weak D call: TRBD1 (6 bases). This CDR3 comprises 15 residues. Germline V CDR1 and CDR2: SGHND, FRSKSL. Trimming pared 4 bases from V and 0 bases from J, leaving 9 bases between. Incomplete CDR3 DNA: TGTGCCAGCAGTTCGGGACAAATTTCCAACGAAAGATTATTT. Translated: CASSSGQISNERLF. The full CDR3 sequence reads CASSSGQISNERLFF.

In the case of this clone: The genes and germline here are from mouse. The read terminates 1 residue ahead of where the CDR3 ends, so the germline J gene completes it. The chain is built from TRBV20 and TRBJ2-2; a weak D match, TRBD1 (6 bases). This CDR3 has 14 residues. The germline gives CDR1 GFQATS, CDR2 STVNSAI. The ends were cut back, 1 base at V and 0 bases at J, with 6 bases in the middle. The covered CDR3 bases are TGTGGTGCTAGGGGACAGGCAAACACCGGGCAGCTCTAC. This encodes CGARGQANTGQLY. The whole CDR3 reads CGARGQANTGQLYF.

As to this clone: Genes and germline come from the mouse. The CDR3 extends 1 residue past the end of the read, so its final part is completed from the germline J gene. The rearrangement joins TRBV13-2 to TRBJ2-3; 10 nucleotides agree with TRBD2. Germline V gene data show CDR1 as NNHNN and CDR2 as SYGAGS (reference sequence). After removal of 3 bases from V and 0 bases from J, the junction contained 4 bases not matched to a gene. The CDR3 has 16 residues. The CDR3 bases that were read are TGTGCCAGCGGTGGGGACTGGGGAACTAGTGCAGAAACGCTGTAT. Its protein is CASGGDWGTSAETLY. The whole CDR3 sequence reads CASGGDWGTSAETLYF.

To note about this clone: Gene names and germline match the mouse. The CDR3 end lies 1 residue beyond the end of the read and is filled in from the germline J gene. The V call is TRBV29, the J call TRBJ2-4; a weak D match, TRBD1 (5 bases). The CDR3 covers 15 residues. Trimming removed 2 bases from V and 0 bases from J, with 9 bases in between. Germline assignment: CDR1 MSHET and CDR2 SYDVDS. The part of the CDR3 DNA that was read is TGTGCTAGCAGTTTAAGGAAGGGGAGTCAAAACACCTTGTAC. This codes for CASSLRKGSQNTLY. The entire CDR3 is CASSLRKGSQNTLYF.

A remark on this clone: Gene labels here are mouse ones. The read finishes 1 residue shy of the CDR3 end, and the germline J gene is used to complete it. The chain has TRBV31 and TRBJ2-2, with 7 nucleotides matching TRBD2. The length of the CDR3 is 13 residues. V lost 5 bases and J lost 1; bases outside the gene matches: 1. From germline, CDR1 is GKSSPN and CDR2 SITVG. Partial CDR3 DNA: TGTGCCTGGGACTGGGAAAACACCGGGCAGCTCTAC. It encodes CAWDWENTGQLY. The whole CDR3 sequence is CAWDWENTGQLYF.

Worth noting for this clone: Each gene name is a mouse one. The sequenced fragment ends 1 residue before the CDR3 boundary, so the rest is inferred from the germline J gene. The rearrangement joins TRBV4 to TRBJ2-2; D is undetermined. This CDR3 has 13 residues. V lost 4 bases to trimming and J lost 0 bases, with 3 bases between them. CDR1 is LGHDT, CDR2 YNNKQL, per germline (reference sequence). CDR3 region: CASSSANTGQLYF. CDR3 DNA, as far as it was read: TGTGCCAGCAGCTCAGCAAACACCGGGCAGCTCTAC.

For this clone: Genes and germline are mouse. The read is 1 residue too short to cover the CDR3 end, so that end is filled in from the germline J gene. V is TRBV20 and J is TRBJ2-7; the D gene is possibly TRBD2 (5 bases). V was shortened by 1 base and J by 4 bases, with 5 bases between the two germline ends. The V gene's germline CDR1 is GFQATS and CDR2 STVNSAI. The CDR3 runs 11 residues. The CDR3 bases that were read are TGTGGTGCTAGGGTGGGGTATGAACAGTAC. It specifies CGARVGYEQY. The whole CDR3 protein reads CGARVGYEQYF.

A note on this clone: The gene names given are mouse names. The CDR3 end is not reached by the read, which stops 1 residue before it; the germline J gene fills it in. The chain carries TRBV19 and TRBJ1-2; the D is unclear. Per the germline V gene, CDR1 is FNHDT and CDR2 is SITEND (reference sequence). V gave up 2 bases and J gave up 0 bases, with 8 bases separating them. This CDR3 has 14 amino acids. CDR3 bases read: TGTGCCAGCAGTATTCACAGATCAAACTCCGACTACACC. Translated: CASSIHRSNSDYT. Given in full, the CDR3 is CASSIHRSNSDYTF.

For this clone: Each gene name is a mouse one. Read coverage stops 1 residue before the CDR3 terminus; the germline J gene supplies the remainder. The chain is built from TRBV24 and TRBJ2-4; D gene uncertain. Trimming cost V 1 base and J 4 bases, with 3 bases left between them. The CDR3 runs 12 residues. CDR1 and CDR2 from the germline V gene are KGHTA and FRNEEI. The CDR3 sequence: CASSLLENTLYF. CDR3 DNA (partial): TGTGCCAGCAGTCTGTTAGAAAACACCTTGTAC.

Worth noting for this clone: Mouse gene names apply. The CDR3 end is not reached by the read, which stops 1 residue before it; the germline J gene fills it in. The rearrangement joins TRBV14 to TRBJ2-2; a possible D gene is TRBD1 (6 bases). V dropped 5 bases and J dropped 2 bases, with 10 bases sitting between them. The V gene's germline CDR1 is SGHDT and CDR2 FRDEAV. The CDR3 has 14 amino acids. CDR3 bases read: TGTGCCAGCAGACCCACAGGGAACACCGGGCAGCTCTAC. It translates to CASRPTGNTGQLY. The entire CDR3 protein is CASRPTGNTGQLYF.

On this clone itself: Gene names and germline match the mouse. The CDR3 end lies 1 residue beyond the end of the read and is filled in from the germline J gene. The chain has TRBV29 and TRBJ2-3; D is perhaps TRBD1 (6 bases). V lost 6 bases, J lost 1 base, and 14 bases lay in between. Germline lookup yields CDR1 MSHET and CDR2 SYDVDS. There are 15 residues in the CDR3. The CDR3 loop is CASSHRENGAETLYF. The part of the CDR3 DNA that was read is TGTGCTAGCAGCCACAGGGAAAACGGTGCAGAAACGCTGTAT.

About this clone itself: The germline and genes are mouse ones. Partial CDR3 DNA: TGTGCCAGCAGCTTACAGGGGAGTACCCAAGACACCCAGTAC. This encodes CASSLQGSTQDTQY. The full CDR3 protein reads CASSLQGSTQDTQYF. The V gene is TRBV4, the J gene TRBJ2-5, with 7 bases lining up with TRBD1. The missing CDR3 end, 1 residue past where the read stops, is filled in from the germline J gene. This CDR3 has 15 residues. Trimming took 4 bases from V and 2 from J; bases not matched to a gene: 6. Per germline, CDR1 LGHDT and CDR2 YNNKQL (reference sequence). The variable domain in full, with the rest retrieved from reference TRBV4 and TRBJ2-5, is ETAVFQTPNYHVTQVGNEVSFNCKQTLGHDTMYWYKQDSKKLLKIMFSYNNKQLIVNETVPRRFSPQSSDKAHLNLRIKSVEPEDSAVYLCASSLQGSTQDTQYFGPGTRLLVL.

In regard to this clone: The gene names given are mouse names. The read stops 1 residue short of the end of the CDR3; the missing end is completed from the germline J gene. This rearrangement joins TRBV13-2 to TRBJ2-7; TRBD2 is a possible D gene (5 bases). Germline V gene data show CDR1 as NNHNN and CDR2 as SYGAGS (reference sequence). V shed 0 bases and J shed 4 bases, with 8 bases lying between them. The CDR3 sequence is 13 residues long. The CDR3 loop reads CASGDATAYEQYF. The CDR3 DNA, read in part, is TGTGCCAGCGGTGATGCGACTGCTTATGAACAGTAC.

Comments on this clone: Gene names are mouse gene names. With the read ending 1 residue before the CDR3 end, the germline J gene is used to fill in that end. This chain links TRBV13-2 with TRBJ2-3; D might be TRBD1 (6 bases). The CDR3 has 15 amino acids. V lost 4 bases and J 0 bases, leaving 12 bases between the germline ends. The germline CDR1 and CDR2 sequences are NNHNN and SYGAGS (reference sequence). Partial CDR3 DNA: TGTGCCAGCGGTCCCGGGACAACTAGTGCAGAAACGCTGTAT. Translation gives CASGPGTTSAETLY. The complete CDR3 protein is CASGPGTTSAETLYF.

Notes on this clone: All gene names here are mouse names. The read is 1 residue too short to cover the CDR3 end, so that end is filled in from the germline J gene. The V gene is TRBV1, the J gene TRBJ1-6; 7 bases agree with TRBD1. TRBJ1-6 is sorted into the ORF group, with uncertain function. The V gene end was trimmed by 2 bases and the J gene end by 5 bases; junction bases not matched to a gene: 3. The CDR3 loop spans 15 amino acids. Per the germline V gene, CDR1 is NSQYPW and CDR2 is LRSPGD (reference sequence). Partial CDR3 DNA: TGCACCTGCAGTGCAAAACAGGGGAATAATTCGCCCCTCTAC. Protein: CTCSAKQGNNSPLY. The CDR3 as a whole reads CTCSAKQGNNSPLYF.

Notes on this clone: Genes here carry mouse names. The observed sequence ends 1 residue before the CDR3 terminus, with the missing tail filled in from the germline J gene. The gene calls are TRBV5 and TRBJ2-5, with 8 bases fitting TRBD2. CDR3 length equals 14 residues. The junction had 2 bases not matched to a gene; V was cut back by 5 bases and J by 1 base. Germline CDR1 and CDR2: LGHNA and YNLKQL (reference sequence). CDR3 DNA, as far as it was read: TGTGCCAGCAGCTCTGGGGGGCACCAAGACACCCAGTAC. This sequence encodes CASSSGGHQDTQY. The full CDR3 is CASSSGGHQDTQYF.